Listed below are T cell receptor beta chains from one sample, sequenced in a study of cytomegalovirus exposure and HLA in healthy donors. Assay: immunoSEQ multiplex PCR; the TCRdb copy retains only in-frame clones and omits some. The sample includes about 180,000 clones, 77% of them seen just once. The specimen was PBMCs. These receptors all come from a man in his late teens or twenties in good health and CMV-seronegative. Each CDR3 is given with its conserved first and last residue. Each record gives: V gene, clone size, D gene, J gene, CDR3 DNA, CDR3 protein. D genes are given only for firm matches. Size values are once, few and many counts, or a class for expanded clones, and some rows have none.

v_gene: TRBV4-3; abundance: -; d_gene: -; j_gene: TRBJ1-5; CDR3nt: TGCGCCAGCAGCCAAGGCAGAATCAATCAGCCCCAGCATTTT; CDR3aa: CASSQGRINQPQHF
v_gene: TRBV30; abundance: -; d_gene: -; j_gene: TRBJ2-7; CDR3nt: TGTGCCTCGGGTCACAACTCCTACGAGCAGTACTTC; CDR3aa: CASGHNSYEQYF
v_gene: TRBV25-1; abundance: -; d_gene: -; j_gene: TRBJ2-7; CDR3nt: TGTGCCAGCAGTGACGGAGGTTCCCGCTCCTACGAGCAGTACTTC; CDR3aa: CASSDGGSRSYEQYF
v_gene: TRBV30; abundance: once; d_gene: -; j_gene: TRBJ1-3; CDR3nt: TGTGCCTGGAGAAACCAGGGGTCTGGAAACACCATATATTTT; CDR3aa: CAWRNQGSGNTIYF
v_gene: TRBV21-1; abundance: -; d_gene: -; j_gene: TRBJ1-6; CDR3nt: TGTGCCAGCAGCAAAGCCGACAGGCTACGGAGCTCCTATAATTCACCCCTCCACTTT; CDR3aa: CASSKADRLRSSYNSPLHF
v_gene: TRBV7-3; abundance: -; d_gene: TRBD2; j_gene: TRBJ2-3; CDR3nt: TGTGCCAGCGGACTAGCGGGGAGCACAGATACGCAGTATTTT; CDR3aa: CASGLAGSTDTQYF
v_gene: TRBV27; abundance: once; d_gene: TRBD2; j_gene: TRBJ2-5; CDR3nt: TGTGCCAGCAGCTCACTAGCGGGGGGACAAGAGACCCAGTACTTC; CDR3aa: CASSSLAGGQETQYF
v_gene: TRBV6-5; abundance: -; d_gene: -; j_gene: TRBJ2-1; CDR3nt: TGTGCCAGCATCTTAGAAGGGGCGGTTGAGCAGTTCTTC; CDR3aa: CASILEGAVEQFF
v_gene: TRBV6-1; abundance: few; d_gene: TRBD2; j_gene: TRBJ2-7; CDR3nt: TGTGCCAGCAGAAAGGAGCGGGAGAGGTCCTACGAGCAGTACTTC; CDR3aa: CASRKERERSYEQYF
v_gene: TRBV6-5; abundance: once; d_gene: TRBD1; j_gene: TRBJ2-7; CDR3nt: TGTGCCAGCAGTTACGGGACAGGGCTCCGTGAGCAGTACTTC; CDR3aa: CASSYGTGLREQYF
v_gene: TRBV2; abundance: few; d_gene: TRBD1; j_gene: TRBJ2-7; CDR3nt: TGTGCCAGCAGTGAAGCTGGGACAGGGGGCACCTACGAGCAGTACTTC; CDR3aa: CASSEAGTGGTYEQYF
v_gene: TRBV5-1; abundance: -; d_gene: TRBD2; j_gene: TRBJ2-3; CDR3nt: TGCGCCAGCAAGCGGACTAGACCGGACACAGATACGCAGTATTTT; CDR3aa: CASKRTRPDTDTQYF
v_gene: TRBV18; abundance: -; d_gene: TRBD1; j_gene: TRBJ2-7; CDR3nt: TGTGCCAGCTCACCGGAACAGGGGGCGGTCCACGAGCAGTACTTC; CDR3aa: CASSPEQGAVHEQYF
v_gene: TRBV25-1; abundance: few; d_gene: TRBD1; j_gene: TRBJ1-6; CDR3nt: TGTGCCACTCGAGGAAGAACAGGGGGTTTCTCGAATTCACCCCTCCACTTT; CDR3aa: CATRGRTGGFSNSPLHF